The source of this T cell receptor beta chain is a study of blood T cell repertoires in COVID-19. About the research overall: Donors in the United States, Italy and Spain gave samples during acute or convalescent COVID-19.

Individuals drawn from around 24 US areas were about 18 to 90 years old. Per the germline V gene, CDR1 is LNHDA and CDR2 is SQIVND (reference sequence). The CDR3 is made up of 14 amino acids. The germline V and J ends were trimmed by 6 bases and 2 bases, with 13 bases remaining between them. The data were produced by immunoSEQ multiplex PCR, yet TCRdb's version contains in-frame clones alone and is incomplete. The sample lists a few hundred thousand clones; about 91% were seen once. The sequence derives from a woman between 18 and 29 years old who had recovered from COVID-19. The source material was PBMCs or T cells enriched from blood (not recorded which). The rearrangement joins TRBV19 to TRBJ1-2; D not certain. The CDR3 sequence: CASSQEAENYGYTF. Here the CDR3 DNA reads TGTGCCAGTAGCCAAGAGGCAGAAAACTATGGCTACACCTTC.